This T cell receptor beta chain emerged from a study of T cells in Graves' hyperthyroidism and ophthalmopathy. The sample holds many counts of this clonotype. The germline V and J ends were trimmed by 3 bases and 5 bases, with 17 bases remaining between them. This CDR3 has 14 amino acids. Germline-derived CDR1 and CDR2 are GTSNPN and SVGIG (reference sequence). The TCR beta CDR3 regions underwent amplification using RNA transcripts as the source. Using the HTBI primer set, a first-round RT-PCR was run on the TCR CDR3. In TCRdb, the multiplex PCR reads were re-called with MiXCR into one record per CDR3 protein. The repertoire holds a few hundred thousand distinct CDR3 sequences, with about 15% as singletons.

Specimen: blood. This clonotype was sampled from a woman in her 30s with Graves' hyperthyroidism. This rearrangement joins TRBV30 to TRBJ2-7; possibly TRBD1 or TRBD2 for D (6 bases each). Here the CDR3 reads CAWSLGGGWDEQYF. CDR3 in DNA: TGTGCCTGGAGCCTCGGAGGGGGGTGGGACGAGCAGTACTTC. Full variable domain (rest looked up from reference TRBV30 and TRBJ2-7): SQTIHQWPATLVQPVGSPLSLECTVEGTSNPNLYWYRQAAGRGLQLLFYSVGIGQISSEVPQNLSASRPQDRQFILSSKKLLLSDSGFYLCAWSLGGGWDEQYFGPGTRLTVT.